These T cell receptor beta chains were read from a single sample in a study of glioma-infiltrating T cells after dendritic cell vaccination. Only in-frame clones appear in the TCRdb table, and some are missing; sequencing was by immunoSEQ multiplex PCR. The profile shows roughly 82,000 clones, about 87% of them singletons. This material consisted of blood, taken before dendritic cell vaccination. These TCRs come from a human donor with glioblastoma. Each CDR3 is given with its conserved first and last residue. A D gene is named only where the DNA matches it firmly. Clone size, where shown, is once, few, many, or a class for clones that have expanded.

v_gene	abundance	j_gene	d_gene	CDR3nt	CDR3aa
TRBV7-9	-	TRBJ1-4	-	TGTGCCAGCAGCCCCCAGGGAACAACTAATGAAAAACTGTTTTTT	CASSPQGTTNEKLFF
TRBV11-1	once	TRBJ2-3	-	TGTGCCAGCGCCATATGGGGACAAAGCACAGATACGCAGTATTTT	CASAIWGQSTDTQYF
TRBV6-5	-	TRBJ2-7	-	TGTGCCAGCAGAGGTGACGGATCGGGAGAGCAGTACTTC	CASRGDGSGEQYF
TRBV5-1	-	TRBJ2-6	-	TGCGCCAGCAGCTTGTTCGGTGGGGGGGCGTCTGGGGCCAACGTCCTGACTTTC	CASSLFGGGASGANVLTF
TRBV11-3	-	TRBJ2-2	-	TGTGCCAGCAGCCAGAACACCGGGGAGCTGTTTTTT	CASSQNTGELFF
TRBV9	-	TRBJ1-1	-	TGTGCCGCATCAGGCACTGAAGCTTTCTTT	CAASGTEAFF
TRBV12-5	-	TRBJ2-1	TRBD2	TGTGCTAGTGGTTTGGTAAGGGAGACTAGCGGGAAGTTCTTC	CASGLVRETSGKFF
TRBV29-1	-	TRBJ1-1	TRBD1	TGCAGCGTTGGGGGACAGGGTGTGAGTTCGAACACTGAAGCTTTCTTT	CSVGGQGVSSNTEAFF
TRBV5-1	-	TRBJ2-7	TRBD2	TGCGCCAGCAGCCAAGCGGGGGCCTCCTTCGGCGAGCAGTACTTC	CASSQAGASFGEQYF
TRBV29-1	-	TRBJ1-2	-	TGCAGCGTAGACGCCGACAGGACACTTGGCTACACCTTC	CSVDADRTLGYTF
TRBV9	-	TRBJ1-4	-	TGTGCCAGCAGCCCCTCGCCCTGGAGTGAAAAACTGTTTTTT	CASSPSPWSEKLFF
TRBV5-1	-	TRBJ2-2	TRBD2	TGCGCCTGCCATCCTGCCCCCCAGAGGACTAGCGTTACCGGGGAGCTGTTTTTT	CACHPAPQRTSVTGELFF
TRBV19	-	TRBJ2-2	-	TGTGCCAGTAGTATAGAAACAGGTCTCGGGGAGCTGTTTTTT	CASSIETGLGELFF
TRBV19	-	TRBJ2-5	-	TGTGCCAGTAGTTTTCCCGGAGTACAAGAGACCCAGTACTTC	CASSFPGVQETQYF
TRBV2	-	TRBJ2-7	TRBD2	TGTGCCAGCAGTGCGACTAGCGGGAGCGGCGAGCAGTACTTC	CASSATSGSGEQYF
TRBV5-1	-	TRBJ1-2	-	TGCGCCAGCAGCGTCGCAGGGGAGTATGGCTACACCTTC	CASSVAGEYGYTF
TRBV5-1	-	TRBJ1-4	-	TGCGCCAGCAGCCAACTGGACGGGGCTAATGAAAAACTGTTTTTT	CASSQLDGANEKLFF
TRBV29-1	-	TRBJ2-3	TRBD2	TGCAGCGTTGAGGGACTAGCGGGGGAACTCACAGATACGCAGTATTTT	CSVEGLAGELTDTQYF
TRBV7-2	-	TRBJ2-7	-	TGTGCCAGCAGCTCAAACCCGGGACTTGGGGGATACGAGCAGTACTTC	CASSSNPGLGGYEQYF
TRBV7-6	once	TRBJ2-7	TRBD1	TGTGCCAGCTCCCTTGGCGGGACAGGGGGTCCAACCTACGAGCAGTACTTC	CASSLGGTGGPTYEQYF
TRBV20-1	once	TRBJ1-1	-	TGCAGTGCTAGGCGGCGGGATGAAGCTTTCTTT	CSARRRDEAFF
TRBV11-3	-	TRBJ1-1	-	TGTGCCAGCAGCGGAGCCCTACAGGGCCCGAACACTGAAGCTTTCTTT	CASSGALQGPNTEAFF
TRBV14	-	TRBJ2-1	-	TGTGCCAGCAGCCATATCGAGGGTCGCAATGAGCAGTTCTTC	CASSHIEGRNEQFF
TRBV19	-	TRBJ1-1	-	TGTGCCAGTAGTATCCGGGGGATTCGTGAAGCTTTCTTT	CASSIRGIREAFF
TRBV30	-	TRBJ1-1	-	TGTGCCTGGAGTGTACGCTTTCTTCGGGGGGGCCGGTTCGCTGAAGCTTTCTTT	CAWSVRFLRGGRFAEAFF
TRBV28	few	TRBJ1-5	TRBD1	TGTGCCAGCAGTTTAGGGCAGGGGGCTGGTCAGCCCCAGCATTTT	CASSLGQGAGQPQHF
TRBV27	-	TRBJ1-1	-	TGTGCCAGCAGTTTGGCAGGGGCCACTGAAGCTTTCTTT	CASSLAGATEAFF
TRBV6-1	-	TRBJ1-2	TRBD1	TGTGCCAGCAGGCAACTGACAGGGTTATATGGCTACACCTTC	CASRQLTGLYGYTF
TRBV6-6	once	TRBJ2-7	TRBD2	TGTGCCAGCAGTCTCGGGACTAGCGGGGCCGAGCAGTACTTC	CASSLGTSGAEQYF
TRBV7-9	-	TRBJ2-1	TRBD1	TGTGCCAGCAGCTTAGGACAGGGTAATGAGCAGTTCTTC	CASSLGQGNEQFF
TRBV21-1	-	TRBJ2-1	-	TGTGCCAGCAGGAAACCGGGACAGGTAGGAAACAATGAGCAGTTCTTC	CASRKPGQVGNNEQFF
TRBV19	-	TRBJ1-5	-	TGTGCCAGTAGTTCAGTTAGCAATCAGCCCCAGCATTTT	CASSSVSNQPQHF
TRBV2	once	TRBJ2-5	-	TGTGCCAGCAGTTTCAGCCAAGAGACCCAGTACTTC	CASSFSQETQYF
TRBV5-4	-	TRBJ1-3	-	TGTGCCAGCAGCTTGGGGAGTATCGGTCCTGGAAACACCATATATTTT	CASSLGSIGPGNTIYF
TRBV6-5	once	TRBJ2-7	-	TGTGCCAGCAGTTACAAGGGTCGCTCCGGGGGCTACGAGCAGTACTTC	CASSYKGRSGGYEQYF
TRBV11-3	-	TRBJ2-7	TRBD1	TGTGCCAGCAGCTTGGAAGGGGGCTCAACCTACGAGCAGTACTTC	CASSLEGGSTYEQYF
TRBV5-1	-	TRBJ2-7	TRBD2	TGCGCCAGCAGCTTGGATGCGGGAGCCACCTACGAGCAGTACTTC	CASSLDAGATYEQYF
TRBV5-1	-	TRBJ2-1	TRBD2	TGCGCCAGCAGCTCGGCTAGCGGGGGGGTTAATGAGCAGTTCTTC	CASSSASGGVNEQFF
TRBV6-6	-	TRBJ1-5	-	TGTGCCAGCCAGACTGGATACGAACAGCCCCAGCATTTT	CASQTGYEQPQHF
TRBV28	once	TRBJ2-7	TRBD2	TGTGCCAGCAGTTTAAGTAGCGGGCTCTCCTACGAGCAGTACTTC	CASSLSSGLSYEQYF
TRBV10-3	-	TRBJ2-7	-	TGTGCCATCAGTGAGTCAGACAGCTACGAGCAGTACTTC	CAISESDSYEQYF
TRBV2	once	TRBJ1-5	-	TGTGCCAGCATGGTCAGTTATGCCGAGCCCCAGCATTTT	CASMVSYAEPQHF
TRBV27	-	TRBJ2-1	TRBD1	TGTGCCAGCAGTCTGGGGACAGGGGCTTCCAATGAGCAGTTCTTC	CASSLGTGASNEQFF
TRBV6-6	once	TRBJ2-1	TRBD2	TGTGCCAGCAGATCTAGCGGGAGGAGGGTCTACAATGAGCAGTTCTTC	CASRSSGRRVYNEQFF
TRBV5-8	-	TRBJ2-5	-	TGTGCCAGCAGCGCAGACAGCCAAGAGACCCAGTACTTC	CASSADSQETQYF
TRBV6-1	-	TRBJ2-3	TRBD1	TGTGCCAGCCAGGACAGGGGGCGAACAGATACGCAGTATTTT	CASQDRGRTDTQYF
TRBV7-9	-	TRBJ1-5	TRBD1	TGTGCCAGCAGCTGGGGACAGGTCAATCAGCCCCAGCATTTT	CASSWGQVNQPQHF
TRBV12-5	-	TRBJ1-1	-	TGTGCTAGTGGGGTAGGATCGGGGAATGAAGCTTTCTTT	CASGVGSGNEAFF
TRBV6-1	-	TRBJ2-6	TRBD1	TGTGCCAGCAGTGAGGACCCCCGGACAGGCTTCCCCTCTGGGGCCAACGTCCTGACTTTC	CASSEDPRTGFPSGANVLTF
TRBV5-1	-	TRBJ2-1	TRBD2	TGCGCCAGCAGCTTGGCCCTAGCGGGCTACAATGAGCAGTTCTTC	CASSLALAGYNEQFF
TRBV10-1	-	TRBJ1-2	TRBD1	TGCGCCAGCAGTGAGTTCCGACAGGGGCCCTATGGCTACACCTTC	CASSEFRQGPYGYTF